These T cell receptor beta chains were read from a single sample in a study of tumor-infiltrating lymphocytes in primary liver carcinoma. TCRdb analysed the multiplex PCR reads with MiXCR anew, one entry per CDR3 protein. There are approximately 80,000 distinct CDR3 sequences in the sample; 69% occur only once, and less than 30% lies in the top ten. Sequencing was carried out using tumor-adjacent normal liver tissue. These receptors originate from a man aged 35 to 55 with primary liver carcinoma and hepatitis B virus infection. The conserved cysteine and the conserved F or W are not part of the CDR3 here.

V	J	CDR3
TRBV14	TRBJ2-7	ASSQEFVLGRVDYGQY
TRBV5-4	TRBJ2-7	ASSSVNEMY
TRBV5-6	TRBJ1-5	ASSILGRGDLPQH
TRBV6-2/TRBV6-3	TRBJ2-6	VTLPHETVSNVLT
TRBV7-2	TRBJ2-2	ASSLKLAGFANTGELF
TRBV12-3/TRBV12-4	TRBJ1-2	ATGGQGDGYT
TRBV11-2	TRBJ2-7	ASSLTDTACDQY
TRBV29-1	TRBJ2-1	SVVGGKGANEQF
TRBV28	TRBJ2-7	ASSFGQGSEQY
TRBV5-4	TRBJ1-1	ASSLVGEAF
TRBV11-2	TRBJ2-1	AISREASSYNEQF
TRBV5-4	TRBJ2-7	ASSMGLKQY
TRBV5-4	TRBJ2-7	TSDWDYRPYEQY
TRBV6-5	TRBJ2-5	TSTALGTQY
TRBV4-1	TRBJ2-2	ASSPTVNTGELL
TRBV11-2	TRBJ2-7	ASTLEMAPKPCEQY
TRBV28	TRBJ1-2	ASSAPHSSGQGIYGYT
TRBV29-1	TRBJ2-7	SVEEERNGSYEQH
TRBV6-5	TRBJ2-1	TSSYSRGNNEQF
TRBV14	TRBJ2-1	ASGGGRYNEQF
TRBV19	TRBJ2-5	TSSRTPGLAGSGTQY
TRBV19	TRBJ1-5	ASTSRGPSTYNQPQH
TRBV21-1	TRBJ2-2	ASSKVSRTSRRNTGELF
TRBV12-3/TRBV12-4	TRBJ2-7	ANSLQSSYEQY
TRBV6-5	TRBJ2-7	ANMGTGEYEQY
TRBV5-6	TRBJ2-3	ASSSSAATGLDTQY
TRBV28	TRBJ2-5	ATSLYVSGETQY
TRBV4-1	TRBJ2-7	ANSQDLGYYEQY
TRBV12-3/TRBV12-4	TRBJ2-5	ASAQGQSQETQY
TRBV7-9	TRBJ2-1	ASSMYGGQRNEQF
TRBV4-1	TRBJ2-2	AGSQVPLTSVVGQLF
TRBV4-1	TRBJ1-2	ASSQPRTGWNYGYT
TRBV6-1	TRBJ1-2	ASSAPGPSLYGYT
TRBV6-5	TRBJ1-4	ASRMIAANEKLL
TRBV29-1	TRBJ2-1	SAGHYGNEQF
TRBV29-1	.	SVEGTGQTQF
TRBV4-2	TRBJ2-2	ASSLGGLAGGELF
TRBV4-2	TRBJ2-7	DSSQAACGVSYEQY